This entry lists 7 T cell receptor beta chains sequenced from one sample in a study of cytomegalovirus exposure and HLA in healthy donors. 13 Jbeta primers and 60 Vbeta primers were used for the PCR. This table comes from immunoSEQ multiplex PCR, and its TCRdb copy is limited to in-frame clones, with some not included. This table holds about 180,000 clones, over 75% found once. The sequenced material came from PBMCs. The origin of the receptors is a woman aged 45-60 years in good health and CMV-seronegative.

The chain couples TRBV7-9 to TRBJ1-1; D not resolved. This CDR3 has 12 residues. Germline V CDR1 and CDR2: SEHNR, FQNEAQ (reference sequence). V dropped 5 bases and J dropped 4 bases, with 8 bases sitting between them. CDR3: CASSLSTTEAFF. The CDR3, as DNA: TGTGCCAGCAGCCTAAGCACCACTGAAGCTTTCTTT. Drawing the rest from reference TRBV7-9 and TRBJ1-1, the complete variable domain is DTGVSQNPRHKITKRGQNVTFRCDPISEHNRLYWYRQTLGQGPEFLTYFQNEAQLEKSRLLSDRFSAERPKGSFSTLEIQRTEQGDSAMYLCASSLSTTEAFFGQGTRLTVV.

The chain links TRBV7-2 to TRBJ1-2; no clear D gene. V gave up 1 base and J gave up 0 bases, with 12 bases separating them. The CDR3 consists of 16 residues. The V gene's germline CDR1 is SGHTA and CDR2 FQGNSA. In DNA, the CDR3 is TGTGCCAGCAGCTTAGGGCAGAACCCTCCTAACTATGGCTACACCTTC. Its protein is CASSLGQNPPNYGYTF.

The CDR3 loop reads CASSPAFLTGKKETQYF. DNA of the CDR3: TGTGCCAGCAGTCCCGCTTTCCTAACAGGGAAAAAGGAGACCCAGTACTTC. J is TRBJ2-5 and V is TRBV28; tentative D call: TRBD1 (6 bases). Germline V gene lookup returns CDR1 MDHEN and CDR2 SYDVKM. Trimming removed 5 bases at V and 5 bases at J, with 24 bases between. The CDR3 totals 17 residues.

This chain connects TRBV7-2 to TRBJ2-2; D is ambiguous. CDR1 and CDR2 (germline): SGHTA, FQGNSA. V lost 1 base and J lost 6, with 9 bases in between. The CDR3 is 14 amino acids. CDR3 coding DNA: TGTGCCAGCAGCTTAGTTGGTAGCTCCGGGGAGCTGTTTTTT. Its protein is CASSLVGSSGELFF.

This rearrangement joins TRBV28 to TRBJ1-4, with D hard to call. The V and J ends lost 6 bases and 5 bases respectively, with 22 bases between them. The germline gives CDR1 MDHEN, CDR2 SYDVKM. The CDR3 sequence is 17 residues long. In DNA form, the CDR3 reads TGTGCCAGCAGGAGAGGGCGGCAGGCCACAAGGAATGAAAAACTGTTTTTT. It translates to CASRRGRQATRNEKLFF.

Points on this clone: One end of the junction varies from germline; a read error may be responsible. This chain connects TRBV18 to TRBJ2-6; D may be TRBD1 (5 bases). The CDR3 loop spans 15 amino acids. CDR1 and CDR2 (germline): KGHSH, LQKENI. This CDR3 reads CASSPQYSGADVLTF. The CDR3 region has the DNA TGTGCCAGCTCACCACAGTACTCTGGGGCCGACGTCCTGACTTTC. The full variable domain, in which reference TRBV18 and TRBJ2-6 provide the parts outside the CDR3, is NAGVMQNPRHLVRRRGQEARLRCSPMKGHSHVYWYRQLPEEGLKFMVYLQKENIIDESGMPKERFSAEFPKEGPSILRIQQVVRGDSAAYFCASSPQYSGADVLTFGAGSRLTVL.

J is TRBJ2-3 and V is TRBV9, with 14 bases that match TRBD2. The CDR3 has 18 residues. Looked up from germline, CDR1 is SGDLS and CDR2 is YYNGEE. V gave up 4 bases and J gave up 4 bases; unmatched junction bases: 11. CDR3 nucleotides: TGTGCCAGCAGCCCGCTCAGACTAGCGGGGGGGTTGGCAGATACGCAGTATTTT. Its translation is CASSPLRLAGGLADTQYF.